Given below is one T cell receptor (beta chain) in context. Its target is unknown. The data were taken from a study of shared clonotypes between healthy human individuals. Points from the study as a whole: Among non-shared clonotypes, generation probabilities were lower than among those shared by all four donors. Naive subsets generally exceeded memory subsets in estimated richness.

A split of CD4+ cells into CD45RA+ naive and CD45RA-negative memory subsets was performed. Sequencing used immunoSEQ multiplex PCR; TCRdb keeps in-frame clones, though not all of them. The data show about 1.5 million clones, approximately 98% seen once. This CDR3 spans 12 amino acids. Germline CDR1 reads MDHEN; CDR2 reads SYDVKM. V lost 11 bases and J 5 bases, leaving 15 bases between the germline ends. The TCR comes from a man aged 25-40 years in good health. The sample was naive CD4+ T cells sorted from blood. As to subset: CD45RA+ positively selected. The V and J genes are TRBV28 and TRBJ2-5, with D possibly called TRBD1 or TRBD2 (5 bases each). CDR3 DNA: TGTGCCGTTCGAGGGGTGGAGGAGACCCAGTACTTC. It encodes CAVRGVEETQYF. Combining the CDR3 with reference TRBV28 and TRBJ2-5 gives the whole variable domain DVKVTQSSRYLVKRTGEKVFLECVQDMDHENMFWYRQDPGLGLRLIYFSYDVKMKEKGDIPEGYSVSREKKERFSLILESASTNQTSMYLCAVRGVEETQYFGPGTRLLVL.